These 5 T cell receptor beta chains came from one sample sequenced in a study of T cell repertoires in ileal Crohn's disease. The time point denotes: neoterminal ileum biopsy at postoperative endoscopy, about 6 months after surgery. Only in-frame clones appear in the TCRdb table, and some are missing; sequencing was by immunoSEQ multiplex PCR. The sample has fewer than 15,000 clones, about 82% seen once; the top ten hold roughly 17%. The source material was ileal tissue. The receptors shown here come from an adult with Crohn's disease.

The CDR3 loop is CASSLATAYSTEAFF. For the CDR3, the DNA is TGTGCCAGCAGCTTAGCCACAGCATATTCCACTGAAGCTTTCTTT. The V call is TRBV7-2, the J call TRBJ1-1; no reliable D call. Germline values: CDR1 SGHTA, CDR2 FQGNSA. CDR3 size: 15 residues. Trimming pared 0 bases from V and 4 bases from J, leaving 12 bases between.

CDR3 residues: CASNPFITSGGRTDTGELFF. CDR3 DNA sequence: TGTGCCAGTAACCCGTTTATTACTAGCGGGGGGCGAACGGACACCGGGGAGCTGTTTTTT. The chain employs TRBV19 and TRBJ2-2; 12 nucleotides line up with TRBD2. The CDR3 is made up of 20 amino acids. The ends lost 7 bases at V and 3 bases at J; junction bases unmatched: 18. From germline, CDR1 is LNHDA and CDR2 SQIVND (reference sequence).

Concerning this clone: One end of the junction does not line up with germline, which may come from a read error. V usage is TRBV18 and J usage is TRBJ2-5, with 8 nucleotides matching TRBD2. This CDR3 has 16 amino acids. Germline V gives CDR1 KGHSH, CDR2 LQKENI. The CDR3 DNA reads TGTGCCAGCTCTCCACCGGGGGGGCAGGCTGGAGAGACCCAGTACTTC. This translates into CASSPPGGQAGETQYF.

This clone was recorded a few times. The chain has TRBV27 and TRBJ1-6; the D is unclear. The length of the CDR3 is 12 residues. Germline CDR1 and CDR2: MNHEY and SMNVEV (reference sequence). V lost 5 bases and J 7 bases, leaving 6 bases between the germline ends. The CDR3 sequence: CASSRENSPLHF. CDR3 DNA: TGTGCCAGCAGTAGGGAGAATTCACCCCTCCACTTT.

The rearrangement uses TRBV10-3 and TRBJ2-2; 8 positions agree with TRBD2. J gave up 5 bases and V 7 bases, and 6 bases lay outside the gene matches. CDR3 size: 14 residues. The germline V gene has CDR1 ENHRY and CDR2 SYGVKD. The CDR3 nucleotides read TGTGCCATCATCTGGACTAGCTCAACCGGGGAGCTGTTTTTT. Protein: CAIIWTSSTGELFF.